Described below is a single TCR beta chain sequence and its context. Its target is not known. Between the trimmed V and J ends, which lost 6 bases and 4 bases, there was a span of 16 bases. Germline V gene lookup returns CDR1 MDHEN and CDR2 SYDVKM. This CDR3 has 15 residues. The data were obtained in a study of cytomegalovirus exposure and HLA in healthy donors. About the study: Genetic ancestry analysis placed about 84% of the 300 to 500 donors that were genotyped in the Caucasian-associated cluster.

PCR used 60 Vbeta primers and 13 Jbeta primers. The protocol was immunoSEQ multiplex PCR, while the TCRdb copy is restricted to in-frame clones and leaves out a portion. The sample shows roughly 100,000 clones, about 81% of them seen only once. Findings and limits, study-wide: Later analysis identified several of the most significant clusters that appeared linked to common viral pathogens.

The chain is built from TRBV28 and TRBJ1-3; perhaps TRBD1 as D (6 bases). Sequencing input: PBMCs. The clonotype originates from a male donor in good health and CMV-seropositive. The CDR3 here is CASSTGGASGNTIYF. CDR3 coding DNA: TGTGCCAGCAGCACCGGGGGGGCATCCGGAAACACCATATATTTT. Complete variable domain (other parts from reference TRBV28 and TRBJ1-3): DVKVTQSSRYLVKRTGEKVFLECVQDMDHENMFWYRQDPGLGLRLIYFSYDVKMKEKGDIPEGYSVSREKKERFSLILESASTNQTSMYLCASSTGGASGNTIYFGEGSWLTVV.